The rows below give T cell receptor beta chains drawn from one sample of a study of blood T cell repertoires in COVID-19. Profiling relied on immunoSEQ multiplex PCR, and the TCRdb table lists in-frame clones only, not all of them. The top ten hold about 5% of the sample, which has about 56,000 clones, over 55% seen once. The sample comprised peripheral blood. These receptors were taken from a woman aged 65 to 85 with COVID-19, enrolled during active disease. Both conserved end residues are part of each CDR3. The order of the fields is J gene, V gene, clone size, D gene, CDR3 DNA, CDR3 protein. The D gene is left open where the match is weak. The listing skips clone size in some rows; elsewhere it reads once, few, many or a size class.

TRBJ2-3,TRBV15,NA,NA,TGTGCCACCAGCAGAGATTCAGGGACAGATACGCAGTATTTT,CATSRDSGTDTQYF
TRBJ1-5,TRBV7-6,NA,TRBD1,TGTGCCAGCAGCGCCCGGACAGGGAGGGATCAGCCCCAGCATTTT,CASSARTGRDQPQHF
TRBJ1-1,TRBV6-5,NA,TRBD1,TGTGCCTACGGGACAGGTCGTCCTGAAGCTTTCTTT,CAYGTGRPEAFF
TRBJ2-3,TRBV10-3,NA,NA,TGTGCCATCAGTGAAAAGGGGTTTTCAGATACGCAGTATTTT,CAISEKGFSDTQYF
TRBJ1-2,TRBV5-5,NA,NA,TGTGCCAGCAGCTTGAGGCAGGGGCCTAACTATGGCTACACCTTC,CASSLRQGPNYGYTF
TRBJ2-7,TRBV28,few,TRBD1,TGTGCCAGTATCAAGACAGGGATCTACGAGCAGTACTTC,CASIKTGIYEQYF
TRBJ2-4,TRBV7-8,few,NA,TGTGCCAGCAGCCGAGACCCCCTCACTCTCATTCAGTACTTC,CASSRDPLTLIQYF
TRBJ2-7,TRBV18,NA,NA,TGTGCCAGCTCAATCGGTCCCGGGGACGAGCAGTACTTC,CASSIGPGDEQYF
TRBJ1-5,TRBV6-2/TRBV6-3,NA,TRBD1,TGTGCCAGCAGTTATCAGACAGGGGGCGCGGGCAATCAGCCCCAGCATTTT,CASSYQTGGAGNQPQHF
TRBJ2-3,TRBV5-4,NA,NA,TGTGCCAGCAGCTTTACAGTTAGCACAGATACGCAGTATTTT,CASSFTVSTDTQYF
TRBJ2-1,TRBV29-1,NA,TRBD2,TGCAGCGCCACCGGGACTAGCGGAGGGGGGGAGCAGTTCTTC,CSATGTSGGGEQFF
TRBJ2-6,TRBV14,NA,NA,TGTGCCAGCAGCTACTATGGGGCCAACGTCCTGACTTTC,CASSYYGANVLTF
TRBJ2-3,TRBV19,NA,TRBD2,TGTGCCAGTAGTTCCTCCGTAGCGGGAGTTAGCACAGATACGCAGTATTTT,CASSSSVAGVSTDTQYF
TRBJ1-3,TRBV7-9,few,TRBD1,TGTGCCAGCAGTGTCGGACAGGGCTCTGGAAACACCATATATTTT,CASSVGQGSGNTIYF
TRBJ2-7,TRBV4-3,NA,TRBD1,TGCGCCAGCAGCCAAGATGTCGCAGGGGGACCAGGCGAGCAGTACTTC,CASSQDVAGGPGEQYF
TRBJ1-1,TRBV9,NA,NA,TGTGCCAGCAGCGTAACCACGTTCGGTGAAGCTTTCTTT,CASSVTTFGEAFF
TRBJ2-1,TRBV9,few,TRBD2,TGTGCCAGCAGCGTAGTCACTAGCGGGGTGAATGAGCAGTTCTTC,CASSVVTSGVNEQFF
TRBJ1-1,TRBV3-1/TRBV3-2,few,NA,TGTGCCAGCAGCCAAGATTTACAGGGGAACACTGAAGCTTTCTTT,CASSQDLQGNTEAFF
TRBJ1-6,TRBV7-8,NA,NA,TGTGCCAGCAGCTTGAGGACGGGAACCAATTCACCCCTCCACTTT,CASSLRTGTNSPLHF
TRBJ1-2,TRBV29-1,many,TRBD1,TGCAGCGTGAAGGGGACAGGCTACAACTATGGCTACACCTTC,CSVKGTGYNYGYTF
TRBJ1-2,TRBV7-2,NA,NA,TGTGCCAGCAGTTCCCAGACAGGCTATGGCTACACCTTC,CASSSQTGYGYTF
TRBJ1-5,TRBV12-3/TRBV12-4,many,NA,TGTGCCAGCACCAGGGGCAATCAGCCCCAGCATTTT,CASTRGNQPQHF